Shown below are 15 T cell receptor beta chains from a single sample sequenced in a study of early T cells in non-severe SARS-CoV-2 infection. TCRdb redid the calling of the 5' RACE reads with MiXCR, one entry per CDR3 protein. The table has around 46,000 distinct CDR3 sequences, 5% to 6% seen once. Sequenced material: whole blood, taken at baseline. Receptors were obtained from an adult who was a healthcare worker with PCR-confirmed SARS-CoV-2 infection or an uninfected control (not recorded which).

This clonotype appeared many times. CDR3 amino acids: CASSVRLRTGGSVNYGYTF. CDR3 DNA sequence: TGTGCCAGCAGTGTCCGGCTTAGGACAGGGGGCAGCGTGAACTATGGCTACACCTTC. J is TRBJ1-2 and V is TRBV6-1; 11 bases align to TRBD1. The germline CDR1 and CDR2 sequences are MNHNS and SASEGT. This CDR3 spans 19 amino acids. Losses at the gene ends were 4 bases for V and 2 bases for J; bases not matched to a gene: 15.

This chain connects TRBV7-2 to TRBJ2-3, with TRBD2 as a possible D gene (7 bases). V was trimmed by 4 bases and J by 3 bases, leaving 14 bases between them. The CDR3 consists of 15 residues. Germline V gives CDR1 SGHTA, CDR2 FQGNSA. The CDR3 loop reads CASSSGGAITDTQYF. The CDR3 coding sequence is TGTGCCAGCAGCTCTGGGGGGGCAATTACAGATACGCAGTATTTT.

This clonotype was observed many times. V is TRBV20-1 and J is TRBJ2-7, with 9 bases aligning to TRBD1. In germline, CDR1 is DFQATT, CDR2 SNEGSKA (reference sequence). J lost 2 bases, V lost 3 bases, and 5 bases had no gene match. The CDR3 extends over 14 amino acids. CDR3 DNA: TGCAGTGCTAGGAGGACAGGGGAAGCCTACGAGCAGTACTTC. This encodes CSARRTGEAYEQYF.

The CDR3: CASSPGTRVSYNEQFF. DNA for the CDR3: TGTGCCAGCAGCCCAGGGACAAGGGTCTCCTACAATGAGCAGTTCTTC. V gene TRBV7-3 combines with J gene TRBJ2-1, with D tentatively TRBD1 (6 bases). The CDR3 is 16 amino acids. Trimming pared 5 bases from V and 0 bases from J, leaving 14 bases between. Germline assignment: CDR1 SGHTA and CDR2 FQGTGA.

The V call is TRBV25-1, the J call TRBJ2-7; 9 nucleotides match TRBD1. The CDR3 is 15 residues long. Trimming took 1 base from V and 7 from J; bases not matched to a gene: 8. CDR1 is MGHDK and CDR2 is SYGVNS in the germline V gene. CDR3 coding DNA: TGTGCCAGCAGTGAATCAACAGGGGGCCATAAGGAGCAGTACTTC. Amino acid sequence: CASSESTGGHKEQYF.

This chain links TRBV3-1 with TRBJ2-7; TRBD2 aligns across 8 bases. The CDR3 is 15 residues long. V was clipped by 1 base and J by 4 bases; unmatched bases: 6. Germline loops: CDR1 LGHDT, CDR2 YNNKEL (reference sequence). The CDR3 nucleotides are TGTGCCAGCAGCCAAGTCGGTAGCGGGACTTACGAGCAGTACTTC. This gives the protein CASSQVGSGTYEQYF.

This clonotype was found a few times. The V gene is TRBV5-1, the J gene TRBJ1-6; D gene ambiguous. Trimming cost V 1 base and J 5 bases, with 19 bases left between them. This CDR3 contains 18 residues. CDR1 and CDR2 (germline): SGHRS, YFSETQ. The CDR3 protein is CASSLSIQADTNNSPLHF. The CDR3 nucleotides read TGCGCCAGCAGCTTGAGTATCCAGGCAGACACAAATAATTCACCCCTCCACTTT.

This clonotype was found many times. The chain joins TRBV7-2 to TRBJ1-5; D is unresolved. V was clipped by 1 base and J by 1 base, with 5 bases between them. Germline values: CDR1 SGHTA, CDR2 FQGNSA. The CDR3 spans 14 residues. The CDR3 sequence is CASSLGRSNQPQHF. The CDR3 bases are TGTGCCAGCAGCTTAGGTAGGAGCAATCAGCCCCAGCATTTT.

This clonotype was counted many times. J is TRBJ2-1 and V is TRBV6-4; the D gene could be TRBD1 or TRBD2 (5 bases each). The germline V gene has CDR1 MRHNA and CDR2 SNTAGT. The V end was cut by 2 bases, the J end by 8 bases, with 10 bases between. The CDR3 totals 13 residues. The CDR3 loop reads CASSDGGRDEQFF. The CDR3 nucleotides read TGTGCCAGCAGTGACGGGGGTCGCGATGAGCAGTTCTTC.

This clonotype was observed at least ten times. The J gene is TRBJ2-1, the V gene TRBV2, with a tentative D call TRBD2 (5 bases). Germline V gene data show CDR1 as SNHLY and CDR2 as FYNNEI. Trimming removed 3 bases at V and 5 bases at J, with 11 bases between. The CDR3 loop spans 14 amino acids. As DNA, the CDR3 is TGTGCCAGCAGTGAGGGAGCGAGAAACAATGAGCAGTTCTTC. Translated: CASSEGARNNEQFF. Based on the CDR3 plus reference TRBV2 and TRBJ2-1, the full variable domain is EPEVTQTPSHQVTQMGQEVILRCVPISNHLYFYWYRQILGQKVEFLVSFYNNEISEKSEIFDDQFSVERPDGSNFTLKIRSTKLEDSAMYFCASSEGARNNEQFFGPGTRLTVL.

In its sample, this clonotype was seen a few times. The chain links TRBV5-4 to TRBJ1-5, with a tentative D call TRBD1 (5 bases). This CDR3 has 15 amino acids. V was cut by 3 bases and J by 5 bases, with 15 bases left in between. CDR1 is SGHNT and CDR2 is YYREEE in the germline V gene (reference sequence). The CDR3 nucleotides are TGTGCCAGCAGCTATGGACATTCTAGGGATCAGCCCCAGCATTTT. The encoded protein is CASSYGHSRDQPQHF.

The chain carries TRBV3-1 and TRBJ2-5; D gene ambiguous. CDR3 size: 14 residues. Germline CDR1 is LGHDT and CDR2 is YNNKEL (reference sequence). Trimming cost V 0 bases and J 7 bases, with 12 bases left between them. DNA of the CDR3: TGTGCCAGCAGCCAAGAGGGTACATCAAGGACCCAGTACTTC. Protein sequence: CASSQEGTSRTQYF.

There are a few counts of this clonotype. V usage is TRBV2 and J usage is TRBJ2-1; the D is unclear. The CDR3 is made up of 11 amino acids. V lost 7 bases and J 4 bases, leaving 5 bases between the germline ends. The germline gives CDR1 SNHLY, CDR2 FYNNEI. The CDR3 bases are TGTGCCAGCAACGGTTACAATGAGCAGTTCTTC. Its protein product is CASNGYNEQFF.

This chain joins TRBV29-1 and TRBJ2-7; 7 bases fit TRBD1. This CDR3 is 12 amino acids long. Germline CDR1 reads SQVTM; CDR2 reads ANQGSEA. The J segment lost 5 bases and the V segment lost 5 bases, leaving 6 bases of the junction unmatched. CDR3 sequence (DNA): TGCAGCGTTAGGACAGGTCCCGACGAGCAGTACTTC. It specifies CSVRTGPDEQYF.

V gene TRBV20-1 combines with J gene TRBJ2-7; the D gene could be TRBD1 or TRBD2 (5 bases each). The CDR3 runs 14 residues. Trimming stripped 2 bases from V and 4 bases from J, with 15 bases between. The germline V gene encodes CDR1 DFQATT and CDR2 SNEGSKA (reference sequence). This chain's CDR3 is CSARTSGGGYEQYF. The CDR3 bases are TGCAGTGCTAGAACGAGCGGTGGGGGATACGAGCAGTACTTC.